This T cell receptor beta chain emerged from a study of cytomegalovirus exposure and HLA in healthy donors. Turning to the study itself: When 350 to 400 donors were genotyped, roughly 80% of them were found to fall in the Caucasian-associated ancestry cluster.

The germline V gene has CDR1 SQVTM and CDR2 ANQGSEA. The junction had 12 bases not matched to a gene; V was cut back by 6 bases and J by 5 bases. This CDR3 comprises 15 residues. This clone was seen once. Its antigen is not identified. The study's findings and limits: Productive status was seen about 90% or about 30% of the time for most TCR beta V segments in an earlier analysis.

The study ran its PCR with 60 Vbeta and 13 Jbeta primers. TCRdb's copy holds only in-frame clones and misses some; the assay was immunoSEQ multiplex PCR. The table includes 25,000 to 40,000 clones, roughly 60% detected once. Although they were nominally healthy when sampled, donors likely had unrecorded immune exposures. The chain joins TRBV29-1 to TRBJ2-3, with 9 bases lining up with TRBD2. Sequencing used PBMCs. This sequence was found in a man between 50 and 59 years old in good health and CMV-seropositive. This chain's CDR3 is CSVRDSSGSGDTQYF. In nucleotides, the CDR3 is TGCAGCGTGCGTGACAGTAGCGGGAGTGGAGATACGCAGTATTTT.